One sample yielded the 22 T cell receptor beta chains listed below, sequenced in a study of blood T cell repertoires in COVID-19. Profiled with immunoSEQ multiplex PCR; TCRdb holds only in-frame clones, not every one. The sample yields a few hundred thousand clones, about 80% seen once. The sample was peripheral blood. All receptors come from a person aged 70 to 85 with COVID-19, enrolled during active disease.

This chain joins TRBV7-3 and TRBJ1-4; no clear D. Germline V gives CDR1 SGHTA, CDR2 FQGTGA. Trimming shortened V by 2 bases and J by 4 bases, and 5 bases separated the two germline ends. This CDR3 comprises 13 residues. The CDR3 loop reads CASSLRSNEKLFF. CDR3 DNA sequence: TGTGCCAGCAGCTTACGGAGTAATGAAAAACTGTTTTTT.

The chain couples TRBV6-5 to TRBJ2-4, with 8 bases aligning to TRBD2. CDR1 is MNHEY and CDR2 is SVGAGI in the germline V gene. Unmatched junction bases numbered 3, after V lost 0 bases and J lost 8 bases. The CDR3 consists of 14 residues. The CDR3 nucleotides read TGTGCCAGCAGTTACTCAGACGGGGGGGACATTCAGTACTTC. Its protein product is CASSYSDGGDIQYF.

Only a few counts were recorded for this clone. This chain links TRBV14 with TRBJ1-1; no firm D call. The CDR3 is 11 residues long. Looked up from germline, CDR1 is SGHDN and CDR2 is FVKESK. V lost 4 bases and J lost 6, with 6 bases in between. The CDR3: CASSLSAEAFF. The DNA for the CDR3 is TGTGCCAGCAGCCTTTCAGCTGAAGCTTTCTTT. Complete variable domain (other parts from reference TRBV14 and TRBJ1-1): EAGVTQFPSHSVIEKGQTVTLRCDPISGHDNLYWYRRVMGKEIKFLLHFVKESKQDESGMPNNRFLAERTGGTYSTLKVQPAELEDSGVYFCASSLSAEAFFGQGTRLTVV.

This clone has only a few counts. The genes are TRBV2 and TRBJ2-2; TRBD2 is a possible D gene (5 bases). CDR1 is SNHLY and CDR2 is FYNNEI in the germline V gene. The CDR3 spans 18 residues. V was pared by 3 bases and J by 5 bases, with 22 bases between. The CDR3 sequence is CASSEEVDLFRWTGELFF. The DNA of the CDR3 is TGTGCCAGCAGTGAGGAGGTGGACCTATTTCGGTGGACCGGGGAGCTGTTTTTT.

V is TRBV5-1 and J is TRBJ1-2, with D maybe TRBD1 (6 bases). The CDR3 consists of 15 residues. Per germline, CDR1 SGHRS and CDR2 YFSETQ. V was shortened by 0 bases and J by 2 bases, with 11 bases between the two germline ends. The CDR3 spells CASSLDSQGNYGYTF. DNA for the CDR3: TGCGCCAGCAGCTTGGACTCGCAGGGGAACTATGGCTACACCTTC.

The DNA for the CDR3 is TGTGCCAGCAGTTTAAATCGGGCCGGGGATAATCAGCCCCAGCATTTT. The encoded protein is CASSLNRAGDNQPQHF. This rearrangement joins TRBV28 to TRBJ1-5; D gene ambiguous. CDR3 length equals 16 residues. The germline V gene encodes CDR1 MDHEN and CDR2 SYDVKM. V lost 2 bases to trimming and J lost 4 bases, with 15 bases between them.

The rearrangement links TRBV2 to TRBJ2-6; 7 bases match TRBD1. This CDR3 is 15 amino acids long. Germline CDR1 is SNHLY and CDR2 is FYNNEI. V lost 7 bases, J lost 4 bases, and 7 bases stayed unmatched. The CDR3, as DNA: TGTGCCAGCAAGGGACAGAGTTTCGGGGCCAACGTCCTGACTTTC. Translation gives CASKGQSFGANVLTF.

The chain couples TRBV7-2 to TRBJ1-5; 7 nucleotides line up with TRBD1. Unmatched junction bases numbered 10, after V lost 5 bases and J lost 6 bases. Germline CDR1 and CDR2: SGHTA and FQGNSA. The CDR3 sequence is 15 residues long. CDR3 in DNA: TGTGCCAGCAGCGGAGCAGGGGGAATAGGTCAGCCCCAGCATTTT. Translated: CASSGAGGIGQPQHF.

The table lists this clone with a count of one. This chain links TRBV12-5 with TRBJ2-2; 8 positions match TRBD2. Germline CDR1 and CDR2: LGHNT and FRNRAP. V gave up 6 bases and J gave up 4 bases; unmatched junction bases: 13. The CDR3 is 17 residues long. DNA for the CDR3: TGTGCTAGTGGGACGATCCGAGCGGGAGATGGCACCGGGGAGCTGTTTTTT. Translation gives CASGTIRAGDGTGELFF.

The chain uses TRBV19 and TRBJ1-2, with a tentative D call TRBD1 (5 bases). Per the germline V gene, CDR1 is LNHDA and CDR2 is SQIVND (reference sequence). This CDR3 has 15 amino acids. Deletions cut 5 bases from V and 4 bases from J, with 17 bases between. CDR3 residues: CASSVPGPRVYGYTF. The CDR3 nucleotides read TGTGCCAGTAGTGTCCCCGGGCCCAGGGTCTATGGCTACACCTTC.

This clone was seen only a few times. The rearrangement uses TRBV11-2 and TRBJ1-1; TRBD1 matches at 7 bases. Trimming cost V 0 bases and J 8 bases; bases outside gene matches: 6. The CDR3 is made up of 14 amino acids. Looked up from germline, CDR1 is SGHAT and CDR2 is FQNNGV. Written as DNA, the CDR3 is TGTGCCAGCAGCTTAGACACGACAGGGTCAGAAGCTTTCTTT. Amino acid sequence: CASSLDTTGSEAFF.

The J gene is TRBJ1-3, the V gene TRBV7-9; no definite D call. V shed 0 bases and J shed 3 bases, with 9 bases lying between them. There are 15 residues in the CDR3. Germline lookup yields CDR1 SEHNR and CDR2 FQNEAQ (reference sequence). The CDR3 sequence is CASSLAGRDGNTIYF. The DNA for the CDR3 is TGTGCCAGCAGCTTAGCCGGGAGGGATGGAAACACCATATATTTT.

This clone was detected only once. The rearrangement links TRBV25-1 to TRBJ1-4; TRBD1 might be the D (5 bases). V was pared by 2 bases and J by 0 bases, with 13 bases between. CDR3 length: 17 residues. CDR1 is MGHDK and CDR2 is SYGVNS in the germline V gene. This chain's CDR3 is CASSEGAASATNEKLFF. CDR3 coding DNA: TGTGCCAGCAGTGAAGGGGCAGCGAGTGCAACTAATGAAAAACTGTTTTTT.

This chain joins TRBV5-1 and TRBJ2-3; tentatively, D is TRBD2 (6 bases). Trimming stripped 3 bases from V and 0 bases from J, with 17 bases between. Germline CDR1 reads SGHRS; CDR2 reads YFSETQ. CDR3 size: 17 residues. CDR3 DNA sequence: TGCGCCAGCAGCTCCCGAGGGGCTAGCGCTAGCACAGATACGCAGTATTTT. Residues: CASSSRGASASTDTQYF.

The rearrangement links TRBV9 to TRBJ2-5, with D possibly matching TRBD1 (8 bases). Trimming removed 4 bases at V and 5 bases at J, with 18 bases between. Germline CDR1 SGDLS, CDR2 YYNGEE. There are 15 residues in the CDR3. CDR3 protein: CASSPIGQGGETQYF. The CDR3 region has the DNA TGTGCCAGCAGCCCAATCGGACAGGGAGGGGAGACCCAGTACTTC.

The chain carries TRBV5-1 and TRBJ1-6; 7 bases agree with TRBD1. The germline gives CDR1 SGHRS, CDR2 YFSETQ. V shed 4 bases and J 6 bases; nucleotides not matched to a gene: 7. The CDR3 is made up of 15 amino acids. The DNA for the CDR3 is TGCGCCAGCAGCGTAACCGGGACAGTTAATTCACCCCTCCACTTT. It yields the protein CASSVTGTVNSPLHF.

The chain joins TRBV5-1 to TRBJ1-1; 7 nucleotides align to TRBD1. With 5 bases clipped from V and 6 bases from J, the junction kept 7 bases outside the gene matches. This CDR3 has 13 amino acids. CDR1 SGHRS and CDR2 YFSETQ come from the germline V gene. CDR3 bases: TGCGCCAGCAGAATCGGACAGGCCTCTGAAGCTTTCTTT. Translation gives CASRIGQASEAFF.

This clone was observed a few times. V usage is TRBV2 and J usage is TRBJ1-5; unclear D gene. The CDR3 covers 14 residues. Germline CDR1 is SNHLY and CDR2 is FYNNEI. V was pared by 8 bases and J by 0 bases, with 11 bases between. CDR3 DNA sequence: TGTGCCAGCCTTTTTCGGGATAGCAATCAGCCCCAGCATTTT. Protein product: CASLFRDSNQPQHF.

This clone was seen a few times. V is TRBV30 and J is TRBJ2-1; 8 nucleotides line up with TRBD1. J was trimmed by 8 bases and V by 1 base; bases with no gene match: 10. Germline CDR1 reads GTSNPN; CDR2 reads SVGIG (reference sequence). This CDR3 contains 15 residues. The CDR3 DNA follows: TGTGCCTGGAGTGGCCGGGACAGGAGGATTCATGAGCAGTTCTTC. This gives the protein CAWSGRDRRIHEQFF.

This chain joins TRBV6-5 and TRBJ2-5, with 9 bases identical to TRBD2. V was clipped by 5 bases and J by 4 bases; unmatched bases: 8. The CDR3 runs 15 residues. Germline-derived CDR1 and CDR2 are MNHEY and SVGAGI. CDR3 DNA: TGTGCCAGCAGTCCTCAAGCGGGGGGTGGAGAGACCCAGTACTTC. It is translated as CASSPQAGGGETQYF.

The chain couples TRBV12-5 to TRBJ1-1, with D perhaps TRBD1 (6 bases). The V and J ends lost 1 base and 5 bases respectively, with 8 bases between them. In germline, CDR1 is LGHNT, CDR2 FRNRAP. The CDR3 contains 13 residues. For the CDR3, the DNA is TGTGCTAGTGGTTTGGGACAGGCTACTGAAGCTTTCTTT. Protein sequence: CASGLGQATEAFF.

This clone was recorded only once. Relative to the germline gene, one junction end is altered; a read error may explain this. The CDR3 reads CASSLPGQGARIF. CDR3 bases: TGTGCCAGCAGTTTACCGGGACAGGGGGCAAGAATTTTC. The chain carries TRBV6-1 and TRBJ2-7; 12 nucleotides line up with TRBD1. The CDR3 extends over 13 amino acids. CDR1 is MNHNS, CDR2 SASEGT, per germline.